The 29 T cell receptor beta chains in this list originate from one sample, sequenced in a study of T-cell memory formation after mild COVID-19 (TCRdb year 2021). The library was generated by 5' RACE. TCRdb names Illumina NovaSeq 6000 as the instrument used. TCRdb cleaned the public reads at Q25 with fastp, built clones with MiXCR and kept in-frame beta chains. Rows with a matching CDR3 protein are joined into one entry that keeps the most common DNA and genes. The table for this sample lists approximately 490,000 distinct CDR3 sequences; about a fifth of them were counted only once. In total, the top ten clones hold around 13% of the sample. Sequencing was done on a sample of PBMCs or a T cell subset sorted from them (not recorded which). Every receptor here comes from an adult woman who had mild COVID-19 (a few samples of this study predate the infection). The sample titles of this study are shuffled in the database, so cell type and time point are left out; the donor was told from shared clones.

V and J are TRBV15 and TRBJ2-1, with D perhaps matching TRBD1 or TRBD2 (5 bases each). Trimming took 3 bases from V and 6 from J, leaving 12 bases between them. Germline V lookup: CDR1 LNHNV, CDR2 YYDKDF (reference sequence). This CDR3 spans 14 amino acids. In nucleotides, the CDR3 is TGTGCCACCAGCAGGAAGGGGAGAGCCAATGAGCAGTTCTTC. Translating gives CATSRKGRANEQFF.

There are a few counts of this clonotype. The V gene is TRBV7-3, the J gene TRBJ2-2; weak D call: TRBD1 (6 bases). The CDR3 is made up of 16 amino acids. Per the germline V gene, CDR1 is SGHTA and CDR2 is FQGTGA. V was pared by 1 base and J by 0 bases, with 9 bases between. CDR3 loop: CASSLRAGANTGELFF. The CDR3, as DNA: TGTGCCAGCAGCTTAAGAGCAGGGGCGAACACCGGGGAGCTGTTTTTT. Filled out from reference TRBV7-3 and TRBJ2-2, the complete variable domain reads GAGVSQTPSNKVTEKGKYVELRCDPISGHTALYWYRQSLGQGPEFLIYFQGTGAADDSGLPNDRFFAVRPEGSVSTLKIQRTERGDSAVYLCASSLRAGANTGELFFGEGSRLTVL.

This clonotype was counted between two and nine times. The rearrangement joins TRBV27 to TRBJ2-1, with 8 bases that match TRBD2. There are 15 residues in the CDR3. Germline trimming cut 7 bases from V and 5 bases from J; bases unmatched to any gene: 10. The V gene's germline CDR1 is MNHEY and CDR2 SMNVEV (reference sequence). CDR3 protein: CASIFSGGGNNEQFF. The CDR3, as DNA: TGTGCCAGCATATTTTCAGGCGGGGGGAACAATGAGCAGTTCTTC.

There are many counts of this clonotype. V gene TRBV7-2 combines with J gene TRBJ2-5; 7 bases fit TRBD1. The CDR3 contains 14 residues. Germline assignment: CDR1 SGHTA and CDR2 FQGNSA. V shed 2 bases, J shed 3 bases, and the junction held 3 bases outside the gene matches. Written as DNA, the CDR3 is TGTGCCAGCAGCTTATCCAGGGGGAAAGAGACCCAGTACTTC. Encoded protein: CASSLSRGKETQYF.

The chain combines TRBV12-3 or TRBV12-4 with TRBJ2-1, with 11 bases matching TRBD2. This CDR3 is 15 amino acids long. Losses at the gene ends were 0 bases for V and 8 bases for J; bases not matched to a gene: 3. CDR3 nucleotides: TGTGCCAGCAGTTTAGCACTAGCGGGAGCCGATGAGCAGTTCTTC. The encoded protein is CASSLALAGADEQFF.

The V gene is TRBV29-1, the J gene TRBJ2-3, with D possibly TRBD2 on 6 matching bases. The germline V gene encodes CDR1 SQVTM and CDR2 ANQGSEA. Trimming stripped 5 bases from V and 1 base from J, with 19 bases between. This CDR3 region has 16 residues. This CDR3 is CSVWGGGREGTDTQYF. CDR3 DNA: TGCAGCGTTTGGGGAGGAGGGCGCGAGGGCACAGATACGCAGTATTTT.

This clonotype was counted only a few times. The rearrangement uses TRBV30 and TRBJ2-3; tentatively, D is TRBD1 or TRBD2 (5 bases each). Germline V lookup: CDR1 GTSNPN, CDR2 SVGIG (reference sequence). CDR3 length: 14 residues. The ends were cut back, 6 bases at V and 0 bases at J, with 13 bases in the middle. Here the CDR3 reads CACLPGPSTDTQYF. In DNA, the CDR3 is TGTGCCTGCCTCCCGGGACCTAGCACAGATACGCAGTATTTT.

The V gene is TRBV7-3, the J gene TRBJ2-7; tentative D call: TRBD1 (5 bases). This CDR3 is 13 amino acids long. The V gene lost 5 bases and the J gene lost 2 bases, with 10 bases spanning the gap. Germline V gives CDR1 SGHTA, CDR2 FQGTGA. CDR3 coding DNA: TGTGCCAGCAGCCCGGACATGACCTACGAGCAGTACTTC. Amino acid sequence: CASSPDMTYEQYF. The full variable domain, rest sourced from reference TRBV7-3 and TRBJ2-7, is GAGVSQTPSNKVTEKGKYVELRCDPISGHTALYWYRQSLGQGPEFLIYFQGTGAADDSGLPNDRFFAVRPEGSVSTLKIQRTERGDSAVYLCASSPDMTYEQYFGPGTRLTVT.

This clonotype was seen a few times. This CDR3 is CASSPSGGGTYNEQFF. The CDR3 nucleotides are TGTGCCAGCAGCCCTAGTGGCGGGGGTACCTACAATGAGCAGTTCTTC. The chain has TRBV7-2 and TRBJ2-1; 7 positions match TRBD2. The trim removed 5 bases at V and 2 bases at J, leaving 9 bases unmatched. From germline, CDR1 is SGHTA and CDR2 FQGNSA. The CDR3 spans 16 residues. Using reference TRBV7-2 and TRBJ2-1 for the parts outside the CDR3, the full variable domain is GAGVSQSPSNKVTEKGKDVELRCDPISGHTALYWYRQSLGQGLEFLIYFQGNSAPDKSGLPSDRFSAERTGGSVSTLTIQRTQQEDSAVYLCASSPSGGGTYNEQFFGPGTRLTVL.

This clonotype was seen a handful of times. The chain recombines TRBV7-3 with TRBJ2-1; D is undetermined. Trimming removed 0 bases at V and 9 bases at J, with 12 bases between. The CDR3 loop spans 14 amino acids. Per germline, CDR1 SGHTA and CDR2 FQGTGA. For the CDR3, the DNA is TGTGCCAGCAGCTTAACTCTCGTGACTGGTGAGCAGTTCTTC. Its translation is CASSLTLVTGEQFF.

The V call is TRBV4-2, the J call TRBJ1-1; no clear D gene. Germline V lookup: CDR1 LGHNA, CDR2 YNFKEQ. Trimming took 1 base from V and 0 from J, leaving 12 bases between them. The CDR3 contains 16 residues. CDR3 residues: CASSQATMGMNTEAFF. The CDR3, as DNA: TGTGCCAGCAGCCAAGCGACGATGGGGATGAACACTGAAGCTTTCTTT.

This clonotype was observed a few times. The chain is built from TRBV5-1 and TRBJ1-2; D possibly corresponds to TRBD1 (6 bases). Germline V gene lookup returns CDR1 SGHRS and CDR2 YFSETQ. CDR3 length equals 14 residues. The V end lost 4 bases, the J end lost 6 bases, and 16 bases lay between the germline ends. The CDR3, as DNA: TGCGCCAGCAGCGAAATACAGGGCCGGGATGGCTACACCTTC. This gives the protein CASSEIQGRDGYTF.

V usage is TRBV10-3 and J usage is TRBJ2-7, with TRBD1 matching 10 bases. The CDR3 extends over 16 amino acids. J was trimmed by 6 bases and V by 10 bases; bases with no gene match: 18. Looked up from germline, CDR1 is ENHRY and CDR2 is SYGVKD. In DNA, the CDR3 is TGTGCCACCTCCACGTCGGACAGGGGGAGGGCTATCGAGCAGTACTTC. Its protein is CATSTSDRGRAIEQYF.

This clonotype was detected only a few times. V and J are TRBV15 and TRBJ2-5, with TRBD2 matching 8 bases. This CDR3 region has 13 residues. After removal of 6 bases from V and 2 bases from J, the junction contained 2 bases not matched to a gene. Germline values: CDR1 LNHNV, CDR2 YYDKDF (reference sequence). In DNA, the CDR3 is TGTGCCACCAGGCGCGGGGGGCAAGAGACCCAGTACTTC. This gives the protein CATRRGGQETQYF.

There are a few counts of this clonotype. The chain joins TRBV10-3 to TRBJ1-1; 7 bases map to TRBD1. The germline CDR1 and CDR2 sequences are ENHRY and SYGVKD. This CDR3 contains 15 residues. V was pared by 6 bases and J by 4 bases, with 11 bases of the junction left unmatched. The CDR3 DNA reads as TGTGCCATCAGCGCGCGTACTTCAGGGGGCACTGAAGCTTTCTTT. Amino acid sequence: CAISARTSGGTEAFF.

This clonotype was picked up a small number of times. J is TRBJ2-1 and V is TRBV7-9; 11 bases match TRBD2. The germline V gene encodes CDR1 SEHNR and CDR2 FQNEAQ (reference sequence). The J segment lost 6 bases and the V segment lost 2 bases, leaving 6 bases of the junction unmatched. This CDR3 is 16 amino acids long. The CDR3 is CASSLPLAGAPNEQFF. In nucleotides, the CDR3 is TGTGCCAGCAGCTTACCACTAGCGGGAGCTCCCAATGAGCAGTTCTTC.

In this sample, this clonotype turned up a few times. This chain uses TRBV7-2 with TRBJ2-3; TRBD1 aligns across 7 bases. Germline values: CDR1 SGHTA, CDR2 FQGNSA. The CDR3 extends over 15 amino acids. With 4 bases clipped from V and 5 bases from J, the junction kept 9 bases outside the gene matches. CDR3 in DNA: TGTGCCAGCAGCTCCTTATTAGGGGGCATAGATACGCAGTATTTT. It yields the protein CASSSLLGGIDTQYF.

This clonotype was observed a few times. The V call is TRBV7-9, the J call TRBJ2-1; D unclear. This CDR3 spans 11 amino acids. Germline CDR1 and CDR2: SEHNR and FQNEAQ (reference sequence). The V end lost 8 bases, the J end lost 7 bases, and 9 bases lay between the germline ends. This chain's CDR3 is CASQLMNEQFF. The DNA of the CDR3 is TGTGCCAGCCAGTTGATGAATGAGCAGTTCTTC.

The chain has TRBV20-1 and TRBJ2-5; D gene ambiguous. Trimming pared 1 base from V and 4 bases from J, leaving 7 bases between. The germline CDR1 and CDR2 sequences are DFQATT and SNEGSKA (reference sequence). This CDR3 is 12 amino acids long. The CDR3 sequence is CSARAPSETQYF. The CDR3 DNA reads as TGCAGTGCTAGAGCCCCTTCAGAGACCCAGTACTTC.

The gene calls are TRBV20-1 and TRBJ1-2; possible D gene TRBD1, 6 bases. Trimming shortened V by 1 base and J by 3 bases, and 12 bases separated the two germline ends. The length of the CDR3 is 14 residues. Germline V gene lookup returns CDR1 DFQATT and CDR2 SNEGSKA (reference sequence). The CDR3 DNA is TGCAGTGCTAGAGTGGGGGGGCGCGACTATGGCTACACCTTC. This codes for CSARVGGRDYGYTF.

The chain carries TRBV24-1 and TRBJ2-1; maybe TRBD2 (5 bases). Germline CDR1 is KGHDR and CDR2 is SFDVKD. Trimming removed 2 bases from V and 2 bases from J, with 15 bases in between. The CDR3 runs 17 residues. The CDR3 nucleotides read TGTGCCACCAGTGATTCCTGGGGTAGCGAGACCTACAATGAGCAGTTCTTC. It specifies CATSDSWGSETYNEQFF.

This clonotype was counted a few times. V is TRBV15 and J is TRBJ1-5; the D gene is possibly TRBD1 (5 bases). Per germline, CDR1 LNHNV and CDR2 YYDKDF (reference sequence). This CDR3 is built from 15 residues. V gave up 0 bases and J gave up 4 bases, with 10 bases separating them. The CDR3 coding sequence is TGTGCCACCAGCAGAGAGCCCGGGGCGAATCAGCCCCAGCATTTT. Translating it yields CATSREPGANQPQHF.

This rearrangement joins TRBV7-7 to TRBJ2-3, with a weak D call TRBD2 (5 bases). This CDR3 spans 13 amino acids. With 6 bases removed from V and 4 bases from J, the gap between germline ends came to 11 bases. Per germline, CDR1 SSHAT and CDR2 FNYEAQ (reference sequence). The chain's CDR3 is CASSSLGPDTQYF. Here the CDR3 DNA reads TGTGCCAGCAGTTCACTAGGCCCAGATACGCAGTATTTT.

This clonotype was seen a handful of times. The genes are TRBV4-1 and TRBJ1-5; D gene uncertain. The germline V gene has CDR1 MGHRA and CDR2 YSYEKL. This CDR3 region has 18 residues. Trimming stripped 0 bases from V and 0 bases from J, with 15 bases between. The CDR3 DNA reads TGCGCCAGCAGCCAAGATAGAGGGTCAGTTTATAGCAATCAGCCCCAGCATTTT. It is translated as CASSQDRGSVYSNQPQHF.

This chain links TRBV12-3 or TRBV12-4 with TRBJ2-3; 10 bases map to TRBD1. The CDR3 runs to 19 residues. The trim removed 5 bases at V and 10 bases at J, leaving 24 bases unmatched. In DNA, the CDR3 is TGTGCCAGCAGTCTACCGGGACAGGGGTTCGTGAGGGCCAGCTATGCGCAGTATTTT. Amino acids: CASSLPGQGFVRASYAQYF.

This clonotype showed up just a few times. The V and J genes are TRBV12-3 or TRBV12-4 and TRBJ2-3; 12 bases fit TRBD2. V lost 5 bases, J lost 2 bases, and 5 bases stayed unmatched. CDR3 length equals 16 residues. CDR3 region: CASSATSGGSTDTQYF. In nucleotides, the CDR3 is TGTGCCAGCAGTGCCACTAGCGGGGGGTCCACAGATACGCAGTATTTT.

This sequence joins TRBV6-5 and TRBJ1-5; possible D gene TRBD1, 5 bases. Germline loops: CDR1 MNHEY, CDR2 SVGAGI. Trimming left V 4 bases short and J 5 bases short, with 15 bases between. The CDR3 contains 15 residues. The DNA for the CDR3 is TGTGCCAGCAGTTCAACCGAGGGGTGGGATCAGCCCCAGCATTTT. It is translated as CASSSTEGWDQPQHF.

This chain joins TRBV24-1 and TRBJ2-3; no firm D call. The CDR3 has 12 residues. Germline-derived CDR1 and CDR2 are KGHDR and SFDVKD. Trimming stripped 9 bases from V and 1 base from J, with 7 bases between. CDR3 amino acids: CATGSGTDTQYF. In DNA, the CDR3 is TGTGCCACCGGTTCAGGCACAGATACGCAGTATTTT.

This clonotype was picked up many times. J is TRBJ2-7 and V is TRBV12-3 or TRBV12-4; TRBD2 agrees at 8 bases. With V trimmed by 3 bases and J by 1 base, 5 bases remained unmatched. This CDR3 region has 15 residues. The chain's CDR3 is CASSFSGSPSYEQYF. The CDR3 DNA reads as TGTGCCAGCAGTTTCAGCGGGAGCCCATCCTACGAGCAGTACTTC.